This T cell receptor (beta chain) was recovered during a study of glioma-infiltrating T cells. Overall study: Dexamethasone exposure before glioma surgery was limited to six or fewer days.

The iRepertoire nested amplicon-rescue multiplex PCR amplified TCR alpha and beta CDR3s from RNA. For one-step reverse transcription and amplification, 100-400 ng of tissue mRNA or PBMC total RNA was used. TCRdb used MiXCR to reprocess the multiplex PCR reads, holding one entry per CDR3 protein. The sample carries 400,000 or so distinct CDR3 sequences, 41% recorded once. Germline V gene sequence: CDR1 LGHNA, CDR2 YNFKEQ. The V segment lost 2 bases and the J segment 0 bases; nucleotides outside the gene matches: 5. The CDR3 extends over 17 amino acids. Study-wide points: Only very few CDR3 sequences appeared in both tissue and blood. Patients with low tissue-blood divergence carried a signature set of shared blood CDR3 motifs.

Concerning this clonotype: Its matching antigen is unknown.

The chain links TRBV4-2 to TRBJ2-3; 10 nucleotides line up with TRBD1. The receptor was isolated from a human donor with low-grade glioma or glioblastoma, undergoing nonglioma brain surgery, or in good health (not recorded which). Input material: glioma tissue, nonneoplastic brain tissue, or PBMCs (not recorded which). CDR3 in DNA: TGTGCCAGCAGCCAAACGGGACAGGGGTTGAGCACAGATACGCAGTATTTT. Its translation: CASSQTGQGLSTDTQYF.